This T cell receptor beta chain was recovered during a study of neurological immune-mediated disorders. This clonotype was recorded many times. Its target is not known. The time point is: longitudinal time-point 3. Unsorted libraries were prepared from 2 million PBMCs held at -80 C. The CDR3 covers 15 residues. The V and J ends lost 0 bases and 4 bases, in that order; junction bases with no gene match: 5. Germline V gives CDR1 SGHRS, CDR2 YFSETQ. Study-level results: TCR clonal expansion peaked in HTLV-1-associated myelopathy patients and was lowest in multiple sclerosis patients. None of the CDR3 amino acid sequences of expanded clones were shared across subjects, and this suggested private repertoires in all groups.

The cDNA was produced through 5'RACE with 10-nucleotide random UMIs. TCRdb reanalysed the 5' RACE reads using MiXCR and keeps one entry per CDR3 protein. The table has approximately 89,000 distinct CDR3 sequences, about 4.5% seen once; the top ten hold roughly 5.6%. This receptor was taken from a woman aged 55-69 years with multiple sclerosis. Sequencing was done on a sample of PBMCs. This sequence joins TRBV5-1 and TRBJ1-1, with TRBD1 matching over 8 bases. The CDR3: CASSLVTGQGTEAFF. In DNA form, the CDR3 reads TGCGCCAGCAGCTTGGTGACCGGACAGGGCACTGAAGCTTTCTTT. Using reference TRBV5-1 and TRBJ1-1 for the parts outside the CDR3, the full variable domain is KAGVTQTPRYLIKTRGQQVTLSCSPISGHRSVSWYQQTPGQGLQFLFEYFSETQRNKGNFPGRFSGRQFSNSRSEMNVSTLELGDSALYLCASSLVTGQGTEAFFGQGTRLTVV.